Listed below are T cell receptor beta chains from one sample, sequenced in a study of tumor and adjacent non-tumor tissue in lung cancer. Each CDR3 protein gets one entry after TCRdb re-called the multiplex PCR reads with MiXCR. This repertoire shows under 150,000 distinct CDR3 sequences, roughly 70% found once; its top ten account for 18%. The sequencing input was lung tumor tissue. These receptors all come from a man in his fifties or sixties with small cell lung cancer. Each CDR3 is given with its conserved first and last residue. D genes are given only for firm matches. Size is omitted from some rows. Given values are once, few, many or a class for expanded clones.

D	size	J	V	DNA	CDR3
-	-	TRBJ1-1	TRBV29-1	TGCAGCGTCCGCTCACGAGGTGTGGTGGTGTCTGCTGAAGCTTTCTTT	CSVRSRGVVVSAEAFF
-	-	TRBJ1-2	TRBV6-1	TGTGCCAGTAGGGCGACAGGTTTCTATGTCTACACCTTC	CASRATGFYVYTF
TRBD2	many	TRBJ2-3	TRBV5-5	TGTGCCAGCAGCGGAGGCGACAGCGGGAATTCAGATACGCAGTATTTT	CASSGGDSGNSDTQYF
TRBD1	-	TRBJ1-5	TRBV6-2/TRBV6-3	TGTGCCAGCAGCCCTCTCGGACAGGGTAATTTGCCCCAGCATTTT	CASSPLGQGNLPQHF
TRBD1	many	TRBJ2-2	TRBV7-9	TGTGCCAGCAGCTCGACAGGGGGATCTACCGGGGAGCTGTTTTTT	CASSSTGGSTGELFF
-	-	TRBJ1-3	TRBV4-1	TGCGCCAGCAGCCACGCTTGGGGACCCAGGGGAGATGGAAACACCTTATATTTT	CASSHAWGPRGDGNTLYF
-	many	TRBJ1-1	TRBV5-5	TGTGCCAGCAGCCGCTTAGGAAACCAACAGACTGAAGCTTTCTTT	CASSRLGNQQTEAFF
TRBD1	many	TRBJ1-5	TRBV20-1	TGCAGTGCCCTGGGACAGGGTAATCAGCCCCAGCATTTT	CSALGQGNQPQHF
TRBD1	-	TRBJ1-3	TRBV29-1	TGCAGCGTGGGCCGGGACAGAGGAAACGCCATATATTTT	CSVGRDRGNAIYF
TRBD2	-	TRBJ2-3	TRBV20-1	TGCAGTGCTACAGAACTAGCGCGCACAGATACACAGTATTTT	CSATELARTDTQYF
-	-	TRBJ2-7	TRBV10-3	TGTGCCATCAAAGATAAGGAGTCGGGCTACGAGCAGTACTTC	CAIKDKESGYEQYF
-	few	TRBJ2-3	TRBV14	TGTGCCAGCAGCCAAGTTCGGGGGTTGGGGACAGATACGCAGTATTTT	CASSQVRGLGTDTQYF
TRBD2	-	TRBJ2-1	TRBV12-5	TGTGCTAGTGCCAAGGTAGCGGGTTACAATGAGCAGTTCTTC	CASAKVAGYNEQFF
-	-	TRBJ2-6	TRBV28	TGTGCCAGTAGTCCCCACTTGGGGGCTGGGGCCAACGTCCTGACTTTC	CASSPHLGAGANVLTF
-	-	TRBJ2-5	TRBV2	TGTGCCAGCAGGGGCACAGGGTATGGGACCCAGTACTTC	CASRGTGYGTQYF
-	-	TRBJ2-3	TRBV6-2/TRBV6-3	TGTGCCAGCAGTTACGTGGGGACCAGCACAGATACGCAGTATTTT	CASSYVGTSTDTQYF
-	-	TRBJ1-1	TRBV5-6	TGTGCCAGCAACCGAACTGTGAACACTGAAGCTTTCTTT	CASNRTVNTEAFF
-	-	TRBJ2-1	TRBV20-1	TGCAGTGATAGAGATATCGCAGGGGTATACAATGAGCAGTTCTTC	CSDRDIAGVYNEQFF
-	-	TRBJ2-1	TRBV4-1	TGCGCCAGCAGCCAAGGGACTGCCGCATCCCACAATGAGCAGCTCTTC	CASSQGTAASHNEQLF
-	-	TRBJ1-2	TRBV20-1	TGCAGTGCTAGTGGGGGACTTAACTATGGCTACACCTTC	CSASGGLNYGYTF
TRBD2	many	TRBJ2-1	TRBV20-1	TGCAGTGCTAGAGGACTAGCGGGCTCCTACAATGAGCAGTTCTTC	CSARGLAGSYNEQFF
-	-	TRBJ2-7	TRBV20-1	TGCAGTGCTAGAGATCGAACGGGGAGCTACGAGCAGTACTTC	CSARDRTGSYEQYF
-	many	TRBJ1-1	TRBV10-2	TGCGCCAGCAGTGAGAGTAGGGACCGGGGCACTGAAGCTTTCTTT	CASSESRDRGTEAFF
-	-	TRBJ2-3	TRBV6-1	TGTGCCAGCAGATGGTTAGCTGCAGATACGCAGTATTTT	CASRWLAADTQYF
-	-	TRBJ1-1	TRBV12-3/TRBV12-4	TGTGCCAGCAGTTTAAGGACCATGAACACTGAAGCTTTCTTT	CASSLRTMNTEAFF
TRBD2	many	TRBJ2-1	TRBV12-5	TGTGCTAGTGGCCGAGGCCGGGGGGGTTCCTACAATGAGCAGTTCTTC	CASGRGRGGSYNEQFF
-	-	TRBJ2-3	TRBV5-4	TGTGCCAGCAGCTTGGTCCAGGGAGACACAGATACGCAGTATTTT	CASSLVQGDTDTQYF
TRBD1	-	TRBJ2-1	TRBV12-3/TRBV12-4	TGTGCCAGTAGGCACTACCGACAGGGAGATGAGCAGTTCTTC	CASRHYRQGDEQFF
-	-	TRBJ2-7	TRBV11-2	TGTGCCAGGAGCTTAGCACGAGGGGCAGGTAGAGAGCAGTACTTC	CARSLARGAGREQYF
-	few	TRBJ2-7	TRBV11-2	TGTGCCAGCAGCTCCTCAAGAGAGCAGTACTTC	CASSSSREQYF
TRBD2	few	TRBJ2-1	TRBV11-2	TGTGCCAGCAGTGTCCTAGCGGCCTACAATGAGCAGTTCTTC	CASSVLAAYNEQFF
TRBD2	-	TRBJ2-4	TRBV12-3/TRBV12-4	TGTGTCAGCACCCGAGCGGGAGCGGCCAAAAACATTCAGTACTTC	CVSTRAGAAKNIQYF
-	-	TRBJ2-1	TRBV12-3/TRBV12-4	TGTGCCAGCAGTTCCCCCCCCGGGGGGCAGTTCTTC	CASSSPPGGQFF
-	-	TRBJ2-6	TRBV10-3	TGTGCCATCAGCGCAACTTCTCAGACCTCTGGGGCCAACGTCCTGACTTTC	CAISATSQTSGANVLTF
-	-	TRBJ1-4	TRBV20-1	TGCAGTGTCAAGGTTTTGTTTCAGAGAAGCGAAAAACTGTTTTTT	CSVKVLFQRSEKLFF
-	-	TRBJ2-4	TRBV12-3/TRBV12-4	TGTGCCAGCAGCTCGACAGAGATGGCCAAAAACATTCAGTATTTC	CASSSTEMAKNIQYF
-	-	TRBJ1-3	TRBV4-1	TGTGCCAGCAGCCATGGGGAACAGGGAAGGCCCATATATTTT	CASSHGEQGRPIYF
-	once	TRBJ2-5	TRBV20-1	TGCAGTGCAAAACAGGGTGGACGGGTGACACAGTACTTC	CSAKQGGRVTQYF
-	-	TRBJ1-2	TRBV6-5	TGTGCCAGTAGTTACCCGTTTTTCTCTCTGGACGGATCCTATGGCTACACCTTC	CASSYPFFSLDGSYGYTF
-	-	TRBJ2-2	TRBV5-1	TGCGCCAGCAGCTTAGCGCGAGGAGCCACAGGGCCCGGGGAGCTGTTTTTT	CASSLARGATGPGELFF
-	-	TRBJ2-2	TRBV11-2	TGTGCCGGCACTGGTAGCGGGAACACCGGGGAGCTGTTTTTT	CAGTGSGNTGELFF
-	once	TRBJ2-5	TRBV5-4	TGTGACAGCAGAAACGAAGAGACCCAGTATTTC	CDSRNEETQYF
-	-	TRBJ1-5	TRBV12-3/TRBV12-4	TGTGCCAGCAGTTTGGGGACGGGGACTCAGCCCCAGCATTTT	CASSLGTGTQPQHF
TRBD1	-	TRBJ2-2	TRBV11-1	TGTGCCAGCAGCTCCTCGGACAGGGTAGACATCGGGAAGCTGTTTTTT	CASSSSDRVDIGKLFF
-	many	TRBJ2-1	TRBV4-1	TGCGCCAGCAGCCAAAGGGGGGTTTCAGGGACCGCTCTTCAGTACAATGAGCAGTTCTTC	CASSQRGVSGTALQYNEQFF
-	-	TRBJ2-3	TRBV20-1	TGCAGTGCTAGAGGGACACTGATCACAGATACGCAGTATTTT	CSARGTLITDTQYF
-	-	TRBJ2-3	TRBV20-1	TGCAGTGCTAGACACTCACGAGGTTATAGGAGTACAGATACGCAGTATTTT	CSARHSRGYRSTDTQYF
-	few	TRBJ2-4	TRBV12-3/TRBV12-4	TGTGCCAGCAGCCCGGCCCTAAACATTCAGTACTTC	CASSPALNIQYF
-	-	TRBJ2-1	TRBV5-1	TGCGCCAGCAACTTAGGACTGACCACCTACAATGAGCAGTTCTTC	CASNLGLTTYNEQFF
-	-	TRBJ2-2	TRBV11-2	TGTGCCGGCAGCTTAGGCCTAGGGGGGTACACCGGGGAGCTGTTTTTT	CAGSLGLGGYTGELFF
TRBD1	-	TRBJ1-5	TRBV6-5	TGTGCCAGCACTCAGGGACAGGGATTTCAGCCCCAACATTTT	CASTQGQGFQPQHF
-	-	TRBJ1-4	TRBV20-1	TGCAGTGTTAGAGGGGCCAATGAAAAACTGTTTTTT	CSVRGANEKLFF
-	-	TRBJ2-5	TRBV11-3	TGTGCCAGCAGCTTGCCAGGACAAGAGACCCAGTACTTC	CASSLPGQETQYF
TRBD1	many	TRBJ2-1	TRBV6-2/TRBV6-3	TGTGCCAGCAGTCCATCGGACAGGTACAATGAGCAGTTCTTC	CASSPSDRYNEQFF
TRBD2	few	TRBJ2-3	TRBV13	TGTGCCAGCAGACGCAGCGGGAGGGCTTTATGGACTACAGATACGCAGTATTTT	CASRRSGRALWTTDTQYF
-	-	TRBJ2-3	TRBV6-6	TGTGCCAGCAGTCACATGGTGGGGGTAGCCAGGTATACGCAGTATTTT	CASSHMVGVARYTQYF
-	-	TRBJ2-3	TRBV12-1	TGTGCCAGCAGCTTTCCAAAGCAGGCAATCCCCACAGATACGCAGTATTTT	CASSFPKQAIPTDTQYF
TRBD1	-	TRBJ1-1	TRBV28	TGTGCCAGCGCGACAGGGGGCTTCACTGAAGCTTTCTTT	CASATGGFTEAFF
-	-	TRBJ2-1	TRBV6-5	TGTGCCAGCAGTTACTCGTTAGATCACGGTGAGCAGTTCTTT	CASSYSLDHGEQFF